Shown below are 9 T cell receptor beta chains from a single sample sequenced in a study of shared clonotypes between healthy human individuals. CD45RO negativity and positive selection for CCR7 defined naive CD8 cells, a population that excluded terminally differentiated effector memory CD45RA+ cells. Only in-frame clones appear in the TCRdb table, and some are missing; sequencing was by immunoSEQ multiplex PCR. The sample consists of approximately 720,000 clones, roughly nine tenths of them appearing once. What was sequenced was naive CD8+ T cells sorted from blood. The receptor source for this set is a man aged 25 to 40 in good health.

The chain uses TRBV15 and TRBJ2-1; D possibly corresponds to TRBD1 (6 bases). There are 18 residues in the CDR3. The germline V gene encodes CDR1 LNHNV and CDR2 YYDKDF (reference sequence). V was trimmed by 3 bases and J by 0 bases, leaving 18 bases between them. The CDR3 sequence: CATSRWLGGGSSYNEQFF. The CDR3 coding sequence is TGTGCCACCAGCAGGTGGCTTGGGGGCGGAAGCTCCTACAATGAGCAGTTCTTC.

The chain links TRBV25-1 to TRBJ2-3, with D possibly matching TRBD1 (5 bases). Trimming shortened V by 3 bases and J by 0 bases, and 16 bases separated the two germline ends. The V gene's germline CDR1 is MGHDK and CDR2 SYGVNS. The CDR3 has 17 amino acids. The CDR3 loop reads CASSDETVLPSTDTQYF. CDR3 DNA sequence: TGTGCCAGCAGTGACGAGACAGTGCTCCCTAGCACAGATACGCAGTATTTT.

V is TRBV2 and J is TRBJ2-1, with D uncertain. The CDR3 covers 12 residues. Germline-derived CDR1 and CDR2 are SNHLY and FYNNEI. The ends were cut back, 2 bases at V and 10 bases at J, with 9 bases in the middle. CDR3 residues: CASSEMWWEQFF. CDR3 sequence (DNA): TGTGCCAGCAGTGAAATGTGGTGGGAGCAGTTCTTC.

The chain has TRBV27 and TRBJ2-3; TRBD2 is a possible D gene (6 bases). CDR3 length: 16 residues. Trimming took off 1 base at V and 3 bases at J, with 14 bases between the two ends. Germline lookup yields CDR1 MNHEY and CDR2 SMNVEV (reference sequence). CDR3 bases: TGTGCCAGCAGTTTATTCAGGGAGGCGGGAACAGATACGCAGTATTTT. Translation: CASSLFREAGTDTQYF.

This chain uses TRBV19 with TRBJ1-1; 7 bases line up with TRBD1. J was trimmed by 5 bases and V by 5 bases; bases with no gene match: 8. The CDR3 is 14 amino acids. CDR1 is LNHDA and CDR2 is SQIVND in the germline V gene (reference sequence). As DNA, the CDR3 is TGTGCCAGTAGTGCGTGGGCAGGGGGGACTGAAGCTTTCTTT. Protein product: CASSAWAGGTEAFF.

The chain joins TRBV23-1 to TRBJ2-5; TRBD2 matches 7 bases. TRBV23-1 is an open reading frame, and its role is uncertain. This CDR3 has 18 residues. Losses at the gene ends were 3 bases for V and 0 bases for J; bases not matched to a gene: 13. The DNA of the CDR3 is TGCGCCAGCAGTCACTCACTTCGGCGGGAGTTCTACCAAGAGACCCAGTACTTC. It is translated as CASSHSLRREFYQETQYF.

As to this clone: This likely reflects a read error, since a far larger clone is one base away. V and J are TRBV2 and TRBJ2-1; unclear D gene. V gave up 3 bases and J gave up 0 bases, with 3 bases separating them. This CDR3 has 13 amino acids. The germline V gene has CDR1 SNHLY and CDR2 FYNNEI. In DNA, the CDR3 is TGTGCCAGCAGTGACCGCTCCTACAATGAGCAGTTCTTC. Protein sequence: CASSDRSYNEQFF. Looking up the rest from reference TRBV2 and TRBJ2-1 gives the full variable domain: EPEVTQTPSHQVTQMGQEVILRCVPISNHLYFYWYRQILGQKVEFLVSFYNNEISEKSEIFDDQFSVERPDGSNFTLKIRSTKLEDSAMYFCASSDRSYNEQFFGPGTRLTVL.

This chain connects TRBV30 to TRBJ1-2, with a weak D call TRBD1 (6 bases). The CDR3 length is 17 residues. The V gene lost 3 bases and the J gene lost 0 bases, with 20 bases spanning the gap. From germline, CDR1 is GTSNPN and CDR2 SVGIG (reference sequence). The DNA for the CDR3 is TGTGCCTGGAGGGCCCGGGACATCCCAGGAGCTAACTATGGCTACACCTTC. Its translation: CAWRARDIPGANYGYTF.

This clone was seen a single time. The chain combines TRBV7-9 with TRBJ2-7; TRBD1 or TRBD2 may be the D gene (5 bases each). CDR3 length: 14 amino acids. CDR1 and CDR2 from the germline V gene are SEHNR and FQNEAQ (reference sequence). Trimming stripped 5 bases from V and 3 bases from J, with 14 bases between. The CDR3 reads CASSPLGVGYEQYF. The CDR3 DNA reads TGTGCCAGCAGCCCCCTGGGGGTTGGCTACGAGCAGTACTTC.